Listed below are T cell receptor beta chains from one sample, sequenced in a study of beta chain features in type 1 diabetes. The table came from immunoSEQ multiplex PCR; TCRdb's copy has only in-frame clones and leaves some out. The sample lists roughly 400,000 clones, around 10% seen once, with less than 0.65% in the top ten. The sequencing input was central memory CD4+ T cells from blood. All receptors come from a man younger than 45 with type 1 diabetes. Each CDR3 is given with its conserved first and last residue. Fields, in order: J gene, D gene, clone size, V gene, CDR3 protein, CDR3 DNA. The D gene is left open where the match is weak. The size of a clone is reported for some rows only, either as once, few or many, or as a class for expanded clones.

TRBJ1-5 | TRBD1 | . | TRBV4-2 | CASSQATGGDQPQHF | TGTGCCAGCAGCCAAGCGACAGGGGGCGATCAGCCCCAGCATTTT
TRBJ2-5 | . | . | TRBV6-5 | CASSYSIPGSGETQYF | TGTGCCAGCAGTTACTCCATCCCGGGTTCCGGGGAGACCCAGTACTTC
TRBJ1-3 | TRBD1 | few | TRBV5-4 | CASSWRDSKNTIYF | TGTGCCAGCAGCTGGCGGGACAGCAAAAACACCATATATTTT
TRBJ2-7 | . | few | TRBV18 | CASSPKNLETRNYEQYF | TGTGCCAGCTCACCAAAGAATTTGGAGACTAGAAACTACGAGCAGTACTTC
TRBJ1-4 | . | . | TRBV5-1 | CASSLVGDRVYNEKLFF | TGCGCCAGCAGCTTGGTGGGTGACAGAGTTTATAATGAAAAACTGTTTTTT
TRBJ1-5 | . | . | TRBV6-1 | CASSGQVNYNQPQHF | TGTGCCAGCAGTGGACAGGTCAACTACAATCAGCCCCAGCATTTT
TRBJ2-3 | TRBD2 | . | TRBV2 | CASTSGASGGTDTQYF | TGTGCCAGCACCTCAGGGGCTAGCGGGGGCACAGATACGCAGTATTTT
TRBJ2-7 | . | few | TRBV28 | CASSRSGTRTNF | TGTGCCAGCAGTCGCTCCGGGACAAGGACGAACTTC
TRBJ1-1 | . | . | TRBV5-1 | CASRKDEDGGFGTFF | TGCGCCAGCAGAAAGGATGAGGACGGGGGCTTCGGAACTTTCTTT
TRBJ2-3 | TRBD2 | many | TRBV6-6 | CASSYGTSGNPQYF | TGTGCCAGCAGTTACGGGACTAGCGGGAACCCGCAGTATTTT
TRBJ1-1 | . | few | TRBV11-3 | CASSHRDGREAFF | TGTGCCAGCAGCCACCGGGACGGACGTGAAGCTTTCTTT
TRBJ2-7 | . | . | TRBV7-2 | CASSTQGAYTYEQYF | TGTGCCAGCAGTACACAGGGTGCTTATACCTACGAGCAGTACTTC
TRBJ1-2 | . | many | TRBV28 | CASSLGAGNYGYTF | TGTGCCAGCAGTTTAGGGGCAGGGAACTATGGCTACACCTTC
TRBJ2-1 | TRBD2 | few | TRBV11-3 | CASSLDQAGGMYNEQFF | TGTGCCAGCAGCTTAGATCAAGCGGGGGGAATGTACAATGAGCAGTTCTTC
TRBJ1-3 | . | . | TRBV23-1 | CASSLNRSGNTIYF | TGCGCCAGCAGTCTGAATCGCTCTGGAAACACCATATATTTT
TRBJ1-3 | . | many | TRBV27 | CASGLGNTIYF | TGTGCCAGCGGCCTCGGAAACACCATATATTTT
TRBJ2-3 | TRBD2 | . | TRBV7-9 | CASSLTGGGRTDTQYF | TGCGCCAGCAGCTTAACGGGGGGCGGGAGGACAGATACGCAGTATTTT
TRBJ2-1 | TRBD2 | . | TRBV10-3 | CAISGSAGVSYNEQFF | TGTGCCATCAGTGGATCCGCGGGAGTTAGCTACAATGAGCAGTTCTTC
TRBJ1-2 | TRBD1 | few | TRBV7-9 | CASSLNSGDSYGYTF | TGTGCCAGCAGCTTAAATTCCGGGGACAGCTATGGCTACACCTTC
TRBJ2-3 | TRBD2 | few | TRBV30 | CAWANGLAGVGDTQYF | TGTGCCTGGGCCAACGGACTAGCGGGAGTAGGCGATACGCAGTATTTT
TRBJ2-6 | . | few | TRBV7-8 | CASKIGTTGANVLTF | TGTGCCAGCAAGATAGGGACGACTGGGGCCAACGTCCTGACTTTC
TRBJ2-7 | . | . | TRBV28 | CASSNFGEGRRYEQYF | TGTGCCAGCAGTAACTTCGGCGAGGGAAGAAGATACGAGCAGTACTTC
TRBJ2-3 | . | few | TRBV5-4 | CASSLDRGNLAGTSTDTQYF | TGTGCCAGCAGCCTCGACAGGGGTAATCTAGCGGGAACAAGCACAGATACGCAGTATTTT
TRBJ2-5 | . | few | TRBV9 | CASSLQSRFQETQYF | TGTGCCAGCAGCCTTCAGAGCAGGTTCCAAGAGACCCAGTACTTC
TRBJ2-1 | TRBD2 | few | TRBV7-8 | CASSLARRLAGRANEQFF | TGTGCCAGCAGCTTAGCGCGGAGGCTAGCGGGACGCGCGAATGAGCAGTTCTTC
TRBJ2-7 | TRBD2 | few | TRBV5-4 | CASSLGGLAGDEQYF | TGTGCCAGCAGCTTGGGGGGACTAGCGGGAGACGAGCAGTACTTC
TRBJ1-1 | . | . | TRBV4-3 | CASNAKTTGNTEAFF | TGCGCCAGCAACGCCAAAACGACAGGGAACACTGAAGCTTTCTTT
TRBJ2-3 | . | . | TRBV10-3 | CAISTGATRTDTQYF | TGTGCCATCAGTACCGGGGCGACGAGAACAGATACGCAGTATTTT
TRBJ2-7 | . | . | TRBV5-4 | CASSLDPALEQYF | TGTGCCAGCAGCTTGGACCCAGCGCTCGAGCAGTACTTC
TRBJ2-3 | . | few | TRBV7-2 | CASSRDFYTDTQYF | TGTGCCAGCAGCCGGGACTTCTACACAGATACGCAGTATTTT
TRBJ2-5 | . | . | TRBV18 | CASSPPVEKETQYF | TGTGCCAGCTCACCACCGGTAGAAAAAGAGACCCAGTACTTC
TRBJ2-7 | TRBD2 | . | TRBV5-4 | CASSLLAGGEQYF | TGTGCCAGCAGCTTGCTAGCGGGAGGGGAGCAGTACTTC
TRBJ2-3 | TRBD2 | few | TRBV9 | CASSVAAGGLTDTQYF | TGTGCCAGCAGCGTAGCGGCGGGAGGGCTGACAGATACGCAGTATTTT
TRBJ2-7 | . | few | TRBV10-1 | CASSPGGRYEQYF | TGCGCCAGCAGTCCCGGAGGGAGGTACGAGCAGTACTTC
TRBJ2-5 | . | . | TRBV6-5 | CASSRARGQETQYF | TGTGCCAGCAGCCGCGCTCGAGGGCAAGAGACCCAGTACTTC
TRBJ2-7 | TRBD2 | . | TRBV5-1 | CASSASGPAYEQYF | TGCGCCAGCAGCGCTAGCGGGCCAGCCTACGAGCAGTACTTC
TRBJ2-3 | . | few | TRBV28 | CASGLGGSDTQYF | TGTGCCAGCGGTTTGGGGGGTTCAGATACGCAGTATTTT
TRBJ2-3 | TRBD2 | few | TRBV7-9 | CASSARLASTDTQYF | TGTGCCAGCAGCGCTCGACTAGCGAGCACAGATACGCAGTATTTT
TRBJ2-3 | . | . | TRBV7-3 | CASSLVRSSTDTQYF | TGTGCCAGCAGCTTAGTGCGGTCTAGCACAGATACGCAGTATTTT
TRBJ1-1 | . | many | TRBV10-3 | CAISDKGGTEAFF | TGTGCCATCAGTGATAAAGGGGGCACTGAAGCTTTCTTT
TRBJ2-3 | . | . | TRBV5-1 | CASSLDPASTDTQYF | TGCGCCAGCAGCTTGGATCCAGCGAGCACAGATACGCAGTATTTT
TRBJ2-3 | TRBD2 | . | TRBV6-6 | CASSPLGGRVDTQYF | TGTGCCAGCAGTCCCCTTGGCGGGAGGGTAGATACGCAGTATTTT
TRBJ2-7 | . | once | TRBV6-1 | CASSRRGGESYEQYF | TGTGCCAGCAGCCGGCGGGGCGGGGAGAGCTACGAGCAGTACTTC
TRBJ2-7 | . | . | TRBV28 | CASTWGGVVYEQYF | TGTGCCAGCACCTGGGGCGGGGTGGTCTACGAGCAGTACTTC
TRBJ1-5 | TRBD1 | . | TRBV30 | CAWSAEGTVPNQPQHF | TGTGCCTGGAGTGCGGAGGGGACAGTTCCTAATCAGCCCCAGCATTTT
TRBJ1-1 | TRBD1 | . | TRBV5-8 | CASSFKGQGTLNTEAFF | TGTGCCAGCAGCTTCAAGGGACAGGGGACCCTGAACACTGAAGCTTTCTTT
TRBJ1-1 | TRBD1 | few | TRBV5-4 | CASDRGSNTEAFF | TGTGCCAGTGACAGGGGGTCTAACACTGAAGCTTTCTTT
TRBJ2-7 | TRBD1 | few | TRBV18 | CASSDRGEQYF | TGTGCCAGCTCAGACAGGGGCGAGCAGTACTTC
TRBJ2-1 | TRBD2 | many | TRBV15 | CATVYSGRRSYNEQFF | TGTGCCACGGTGTATAGCGGGAGGCGTTCCTACAATGAGCAGTTCTTC
TRBJ1-2 | . | . | TRBV7-3 | CASSRENYGYTF | TGTGCCAGCAGCCGGGAGAACTATGGCTACACCTTC
TRBJ2-7 | . | few | TRBV30 | CAWRAADTYEQYF | TGTGCCTGGAGGGCAGCTGATACCTACGAGCAGTACTTC
TRBJ1-2 | . | few | TRBV7-8 | CASSPQTGYGYTF | TGTGCCAGCAGCCCCCAGACAGGTTATGGCTACACCTTC
TRBJ2-1 | TRBD1 | few | TRBV2 | CASSEGFHDRGYQFF | TGTGCCAGCAGTGAGGGGTTCCACGACAGGGGGTATCAGTTCTTC